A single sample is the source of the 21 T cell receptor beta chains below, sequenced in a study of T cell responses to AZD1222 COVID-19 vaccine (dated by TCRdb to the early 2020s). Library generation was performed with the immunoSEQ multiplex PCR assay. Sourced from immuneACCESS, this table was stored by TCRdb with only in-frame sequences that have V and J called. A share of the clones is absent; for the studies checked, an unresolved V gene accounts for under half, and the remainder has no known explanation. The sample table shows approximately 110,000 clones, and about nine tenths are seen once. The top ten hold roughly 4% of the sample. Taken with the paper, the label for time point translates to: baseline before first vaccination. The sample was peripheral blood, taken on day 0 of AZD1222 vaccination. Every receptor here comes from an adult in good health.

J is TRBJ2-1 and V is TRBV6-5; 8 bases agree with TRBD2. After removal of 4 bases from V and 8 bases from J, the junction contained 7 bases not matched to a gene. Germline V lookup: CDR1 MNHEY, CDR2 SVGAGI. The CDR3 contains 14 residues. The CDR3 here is CASSFLGLADEQFF. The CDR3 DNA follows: TGTGCCAGCAGTTTCCTAGGACTAGCCGATGAGCAGTTCTTC.

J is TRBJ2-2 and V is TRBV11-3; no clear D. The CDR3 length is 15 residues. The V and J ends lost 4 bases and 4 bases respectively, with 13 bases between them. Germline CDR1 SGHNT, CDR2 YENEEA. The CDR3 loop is CASSSRRSGTGELFF. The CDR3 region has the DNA TGTGCCAGCAGCTCAAGACGGTCGGGCACCGGGGAGCTGTTTTTT.

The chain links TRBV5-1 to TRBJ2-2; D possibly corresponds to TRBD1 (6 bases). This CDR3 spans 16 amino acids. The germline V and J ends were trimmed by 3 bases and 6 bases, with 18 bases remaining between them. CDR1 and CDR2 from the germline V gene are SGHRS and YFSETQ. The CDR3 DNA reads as TGCGCCAGCAGCTCGAAACAGGGATTTGCGTCCGGGGAGCTGTTTTTT. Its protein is CASSSKQGFASGELFF.

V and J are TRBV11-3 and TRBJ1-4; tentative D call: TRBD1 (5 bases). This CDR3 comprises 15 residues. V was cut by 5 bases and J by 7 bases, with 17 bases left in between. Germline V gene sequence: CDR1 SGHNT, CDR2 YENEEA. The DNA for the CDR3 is TGTGCCAGCAGCCCCCGGACTCCTGGGGCTGAAAAACTGTTTTTT. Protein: CASSPRTPGAEKLFF. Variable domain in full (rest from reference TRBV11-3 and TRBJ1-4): EAGVVQSPRYKIIEKKQPVAFWCNPISGHNTLYWYLQNLGQGPELLIRYENEEAVDDSQLPKDRFSAERLKGVDSTLKIQPAELGDSAVYLCASSPRTPGAEKLFFGSGTQLSVL.

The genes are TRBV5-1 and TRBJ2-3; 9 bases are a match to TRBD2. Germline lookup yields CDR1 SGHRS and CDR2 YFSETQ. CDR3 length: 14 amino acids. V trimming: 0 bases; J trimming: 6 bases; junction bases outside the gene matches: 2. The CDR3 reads CASSLDTSGDTQYF. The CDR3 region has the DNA TGCGCCAGCAGCTTGGATACTAGCGGGGATACGCAGTATTTT.

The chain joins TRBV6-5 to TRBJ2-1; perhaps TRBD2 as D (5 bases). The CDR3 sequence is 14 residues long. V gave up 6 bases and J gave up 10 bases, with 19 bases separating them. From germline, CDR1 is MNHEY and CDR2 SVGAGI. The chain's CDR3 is CASSTPGPTGEQFF. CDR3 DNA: TGTGCCAGCAGCACTCCCGGACCCACGGGGGAGCAGTTCTTC.

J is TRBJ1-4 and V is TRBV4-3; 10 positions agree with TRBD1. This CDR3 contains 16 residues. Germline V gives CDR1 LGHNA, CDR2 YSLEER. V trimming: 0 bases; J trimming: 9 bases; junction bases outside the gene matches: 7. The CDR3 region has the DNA TGCGCCAGCAGCCAAGATATGGGGACAGGGGCTAAAAAACTGTTTTTT. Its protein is CASSQDMGTGAKKLFF.

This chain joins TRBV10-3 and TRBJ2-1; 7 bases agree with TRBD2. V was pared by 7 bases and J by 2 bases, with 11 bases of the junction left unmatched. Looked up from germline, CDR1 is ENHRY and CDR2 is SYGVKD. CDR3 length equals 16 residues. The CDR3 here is CAITGGSGFPYNEQFF. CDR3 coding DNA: TGTGCCATCACCGGGGGTAGCGGGTTCCCCTACAATGAGCAGTTCTTC.

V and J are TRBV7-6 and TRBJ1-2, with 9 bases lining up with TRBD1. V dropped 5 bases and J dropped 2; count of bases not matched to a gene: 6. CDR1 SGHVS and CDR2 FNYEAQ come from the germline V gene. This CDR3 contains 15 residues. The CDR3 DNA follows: TGTGCCAGCAGCGACGGGACAGGGACAAACTATGGCTACACCTTC. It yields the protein CASSDGTGTNYGYTF.

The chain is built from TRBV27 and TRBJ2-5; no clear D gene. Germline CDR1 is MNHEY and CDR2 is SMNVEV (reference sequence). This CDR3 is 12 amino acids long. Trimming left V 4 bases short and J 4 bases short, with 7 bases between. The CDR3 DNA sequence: TGTGCCAGCAGTTATAATGGAGAGACCCAGTACTTC. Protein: CASSYNGETQYF.

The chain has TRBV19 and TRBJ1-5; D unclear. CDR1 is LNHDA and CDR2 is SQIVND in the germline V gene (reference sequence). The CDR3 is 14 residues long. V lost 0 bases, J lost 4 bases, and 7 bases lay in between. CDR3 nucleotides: TGTGCCAGTAGTATAGATCGATGGAATCAGCCCCAGCATTTT. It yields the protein CASSIDRWNQPQHF.

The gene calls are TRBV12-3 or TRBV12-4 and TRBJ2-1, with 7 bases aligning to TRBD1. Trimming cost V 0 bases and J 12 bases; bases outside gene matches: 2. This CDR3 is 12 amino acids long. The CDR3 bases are TGTGCCAGCAGTTTAGCGGGGGACAGGCAGTTCTTC. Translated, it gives CASSLAGDRQFF.

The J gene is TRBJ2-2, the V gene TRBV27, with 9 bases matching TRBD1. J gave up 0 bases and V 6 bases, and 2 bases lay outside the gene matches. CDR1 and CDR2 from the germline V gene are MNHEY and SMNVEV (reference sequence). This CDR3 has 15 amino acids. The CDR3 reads CASRGQGTNTGELFF. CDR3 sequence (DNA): TGTGCCAGCAGAGGACAGGGGACGAACACCGGGGAGCTGTTTTTT.

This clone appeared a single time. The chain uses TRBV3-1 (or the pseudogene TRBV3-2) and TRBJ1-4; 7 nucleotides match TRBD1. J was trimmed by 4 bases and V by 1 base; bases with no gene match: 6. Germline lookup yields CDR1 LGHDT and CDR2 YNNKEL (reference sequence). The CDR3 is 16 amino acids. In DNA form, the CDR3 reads TGTGCCAGCAGCCAAGTGACAGGGCCCATTAATGAAAAACTGTTTTTT. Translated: CASSQVTGPINEKLFF.

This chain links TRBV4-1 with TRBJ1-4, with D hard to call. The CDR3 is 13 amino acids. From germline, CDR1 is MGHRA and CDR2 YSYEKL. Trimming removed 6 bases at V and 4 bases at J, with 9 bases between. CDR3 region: CASSWRSNEKLFF. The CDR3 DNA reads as TGCGCCAGCAGTTGGAGGAGTAATGAAAAACTGTTTTTT.

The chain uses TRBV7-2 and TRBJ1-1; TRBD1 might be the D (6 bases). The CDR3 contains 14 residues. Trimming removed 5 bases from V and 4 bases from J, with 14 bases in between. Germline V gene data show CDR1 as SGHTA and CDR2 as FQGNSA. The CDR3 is CASSRRGASTEAFF. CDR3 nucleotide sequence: TGTGCCAGCAGCCGGCGGGGGGCAAGCACTGAAGCTTTCTTT.

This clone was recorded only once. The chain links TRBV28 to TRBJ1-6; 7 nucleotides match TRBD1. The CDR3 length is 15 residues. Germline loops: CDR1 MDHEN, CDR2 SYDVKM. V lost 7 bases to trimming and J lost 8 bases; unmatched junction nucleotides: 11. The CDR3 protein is CASTSHEGGYSPLHF. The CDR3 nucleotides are TGTGCCAGCACCTCTCACGAAGGGGGCTATTCACCCCTCCACTTT.

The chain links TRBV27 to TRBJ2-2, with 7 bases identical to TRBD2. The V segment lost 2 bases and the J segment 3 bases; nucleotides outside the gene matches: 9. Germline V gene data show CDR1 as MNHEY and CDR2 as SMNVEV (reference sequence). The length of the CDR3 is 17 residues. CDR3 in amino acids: CASSLRAGAEYTGELFF. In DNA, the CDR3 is TGTGCCAGCAGTTTAAGGGCGGGAGCAGAATACACCGGGGAGCTGTTTTTT.

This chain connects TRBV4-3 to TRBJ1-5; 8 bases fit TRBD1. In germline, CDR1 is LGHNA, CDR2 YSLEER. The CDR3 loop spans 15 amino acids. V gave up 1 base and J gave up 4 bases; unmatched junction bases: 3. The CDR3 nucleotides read TGCGCCAGCAGCCAAGGGACAGGGTGGAATCAGCCCCAGCATTTT. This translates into CASSQGTGWNQPQHF.

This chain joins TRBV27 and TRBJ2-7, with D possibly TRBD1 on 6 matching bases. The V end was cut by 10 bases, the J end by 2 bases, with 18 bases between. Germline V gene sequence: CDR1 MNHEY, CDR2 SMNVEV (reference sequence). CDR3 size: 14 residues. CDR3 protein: CANRDNRRPYEQYF. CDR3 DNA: TGTGCCAACCGGGACAACCGTCGCCCCTACGAGCAGTACTTC.

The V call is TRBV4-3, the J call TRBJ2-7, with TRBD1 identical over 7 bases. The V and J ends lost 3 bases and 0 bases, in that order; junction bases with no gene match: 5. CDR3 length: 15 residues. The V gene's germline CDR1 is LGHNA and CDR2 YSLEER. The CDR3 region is CASSHLAGGSYEQYF. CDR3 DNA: TGCGCCAGCAGCCATTTGGCAGGGGGCTCCTACGAGCAGTACTTC.